Each of the 31 T cell receptor beta chains below was sequenced from the same sample in a study of shared clonotypes between healthy human individuals. Assay: immunoSEQ multiplex PCR; the TCRdb copy retains only in-frame clones and omits some. The repertoire consists of some 1 million clones, with under 80% occurring once and the leading ten covering approximately 1.5%. Sequenced material: memory CD4+ T cells sorted from blood. Noted subset: CD45RA-negative fraction. The receptors were gathered from a man between 18 and 29 years old in good health.

This clone was counted between two and nine times. This chain connects TRBV6-5 to TRBJ1-6, with D unclear. The CDR3 has 13 residues. CDR1 and CDR2 (germline): MNHEY, SVGAGI. Trimming pared 6 bases from V and 7 bases from J, leaving 10 bases between. The CDR3 bases are TGTGCCAGCAGAGGCGGCTCGAATTCACCCCTCCACTTT. It encodes CASRGGSNSPLHF.

The chain links TRBV27 to TRBJ2-6; TRBD1 agrees at 12 bases. CDR1 and CDR2 from the germline V gene are MNHEY and SMNVEV (reference sequence). The CDR3 is 20 amino acids. Trimming cost V 7 bases and J 2 bases; bases outside gene matches: 15. The CDR3 region has the DNA TGTGCCAGCACTCTATGGGACAGGGGGCTCTCATCTCCTGGGGCCAACGTCCTGACTTTC. It specifies CASTLWDRGLSSPGANVLTF.

This clone showed up just a few times. The CDR3 here is CASSLNSGRAGSEQYF. The DNA of the CDR3 is TGTGCCAGCAGCCTCAATAGCGGGAGGGCCGGCTCCGAGCAGTACTTC. The V call is TRBV7-2, the J call TRBJ2-7, with TRBD2 matching over 11 bases. V dropped 5 bases and J dropped 6; count of bases not matched to a gene: 12. The CDR3 loop spans 16 amino acids. From germline, CDR1 is SGHTA and CDR2 FQGNSA.

In its sample, this clone was seen a few times. Other DNA variants within this sample encode the same CDR3. This chain uses TRBV30 with TRBJ2-2, with a possible D match to TRBD1 (5 bases). Trimming pared 4 bases from V and 2 bases from J, leaving 11 bases between. The CDR3 covers 14 residues. Germline CDR1 and CDR2: GTSNPN and SVGIG (reference sequence). CDR3 sequence reads: CAWNRQSNTGELFF. DNA of the CDR3: TGTGCCTGGAACAGGCAGAGTAACACCGGGGAGCTGTTTTTT.

The chain carries TRBV18 and TRBJ2-4; D is perhaps TRBD2 (6 bases). The germline gives CDR1 KGHSH, CDR2 LQKENI. This CDR3 is built from 13 residues. Trimming shortened V by 6 bases and J by 8 bases, and 14 bases separated the two germline ends. The CDR3 is CASSTNPGDIQYF. The CDR3 bases are TGTGCCAGCTCTACGAACCCGGGAGACATTCAGTACTTC.

The V gene is TRBV6-1, the J gene TRBJ2-7; 10 bases are shared with TRBD2. CDR3 size: 15 residues. The V and J ends lost 4 bases and 4 bases, in that order; junction bases with no gene match: 7. CDR1 MNHNS and CDR2 SASEGT come from the germline V gene. CDR3 nucleotides: TGTGCCAGCAGTGTGCAACTAGCGGGACTTTACGAGCAGTACTTC. Its protein product is CASSVQLAGLYEQYF.

The V call is TRBV18, the J call TRBJ1-4; 10 positions match TRBD1. The CDR3 length is 15 residues. V gave up 3 bases and J gave up 8 bases; unmatched junction bases: 6. Germline lookup yields CDR1 KGHSH and CDR2 LQKENI. CDR3 sequence (DNA): TGTGCCAGCTCACCGCGGACAGGGGGAAAGGAAAAACTGTTTTTT. Translating it yields CASSPRTGGKEKLFF.

This chain uses TRBV28 with TRBJ1-6; D gene uncertain. There are 14 residues in the CDR3. The germline V gene has CDR1 MDHEN and CDR2 SYDVKM. Trimming pared 6 bases from V and 8 bases from J, leaving 14 bases between. The DNA of the CDR3 is TGTGCCAGCAGCCAGACTGTATTGGATTCACCCCTCCACTTT. Translation gives CASSQTVLDSPLHF.

This clone turned up a few times. CDR3 amino acids: CASSPIAGDTQYF. The CDR3 nucleotides are TGTGCCAGCTCACCTATAGCGGGAGATACGCAGTATTTT. The V call is TRBV18, the J call TRBJ2-3; TRBD2 agrees at 7 bases. Germline V gene data show CDR1 as KGHSH and CDR2 as LQKENI. V shed 3 bases and J 5 bases; nucleotides not matched to a gene: 2. The CDR3 sequence is 13 residues long.

Comment on this clone: The same CDR3 arises from other DNA sequences in this sample as well. V and J are TRBV5-1 and TRBJ2-3, with unresolved D. The CDR3 has 13 residues. CDR1 and CDR2 (germline): SGHRS, YFSETQ. The V and J ends lost 0 bases and 2 bases respectively, with 4 bases between them. The CDR3 sequence is CASSLDFTDTQYF. The DNA of the CDR3 is TGCGCCAGCAGCTTGGACTTCACAGATACGCAGTATTTT.

The J gene is TRBJ2-1, the V gene TRBV7-8; 9 bases map to TRBD1. V trimming: 7 bases; J trimming: 5 bases; junction bases outside the gene matches: 6. The CDR3 has 14 amino acids. Germline V gene lookup returns CDR1 SGHVS and CDR2 FQNEAQ. In nucleotides, the CDR3 is TGTGCCAGCAACTCCCGGACAGGGGACAATGAGCAGTTCTTC. Its translation is CASNSRTGDNEQFF.

The chain joins TRBV11-2 to TRBJ2-1, with TRBD2 matching over 7 bases. Germline CDR1 is SGHAT and CDR2 is FQNNGV. V dropped 4 bases and J dropped 6; count of bases not matched to a gene: 9. The CDR3 runs 15 residues. The CDR3 loop is CASSSLIPGGNEQFF. The CDR3 region has the DNA TGTGCCAGCAGCTCACTAATACCGGGAGGCAATGAGCAGTTCTTC. The entire variable domain, with the rest obtained from reference TRBV11-2 and TRBJ2-1, is as follows: EAGVAQSPRYKIIEKRQSVAFWCNPISGHATLYWYQQILGQGPKLLIQFQNNGVVDDSQLPKDRFSAERLKGVDSTLKIQPAKLEDSAVYLCASSSLIPGGNEQFFGPGTRLTVL.

The chain links TRBV7-8 to TRBJ2-7, with D possibly matching TRBD2 (5 bases). The CDR3 sequence is 13 residues long. Germline-derived CDR1 and CDR2 are SGHVS and FQNEAQ. The V end lost 1 base, the J end lost 6 bases, and 10 bases lay between the germline ends. CDR3 coding DNA: TGTGCCAGCAGCTTAGAGCGGTCGCGCGAGCAGTACTTC. Amino acid sequence: CASSLERSREQYF.

The chain joins TRBV2 to TRBJ1-4; D unclear. CDR3 length: 11 amino acids. CDR1 is SNHLY, CDR2 FYNNEI, per germline. Trimming removed 5 bases at V and 5 bases at J, with 3 bases between. The CDR3 nucleotides read TGTGCCAGCAGTCGGAATGAAAAACTGTTTTTT. Its protein is CASSRNEKLFF.

The CDR3 DNA follows: TGTGCCAGCTCACCGAACAGCGGGAACACTGAAGCTTTCTTT. Protein sequence: CASSPNSGNTEAFF. The chain links TRBV18 to TRBJ1-1; no clear D gene. V was pared by 3 bases and J by 1 base, with 9 bases between. Per the germline V gene, CDR1 is KGHSH and CDR2 is LQKENI. This CDR3 region has 14 residues.

The J gene is TRBJ1-4, the V gene TRBV4-1; 7 nucleotides line up with TRBD1. The CDR3 length is 13 residues. V gave up 4 bases and J gave up 8 bases; unmatched junction bases: 4. Germline CDR1 and CDR2: MGHRA and YSYEKL. CDR3 DNA: TGCGCCAGCAGCCGGACCAGGGGGGAAAAACTGTTTTTT. This codes for CASSRTRGEKLFF.

As concerns this clone: With a far larger clone one base away, a read error is the likely cause. The identical CDR3 is also encoded by other nucleotide sequences in the sample. V and J are TRBV7-2 and TRBJ2-5; the D is unclear. Germline CDR1 SGHTA, CDR2 FQGNSA. The CDR3 runs 13 residues. The V end lost 3 bases, the J end lost 2 bases, and 7 bases lay between the germline ends. The CDR3 region is CASSFRVQETQYF. The CDR3 DNA is TGTGCCAGCAGCTTCCGGGTGCAAGAGACCCAGTACTTC.

This sequence joins TRBV2 and TRBJ1-4; 7 positions match TRBD1. V lost 6 bases, J lost 5 bases, and 12 bases stayed unmatched. Germline values: CDR1 SNHLY, CDR2 FYNNEI. The CDR3 sequence is 16 residues long. CDR3 loop: CASSLTAGQKNEKLFF. CDR3 bases: TGTGCCAGCAGCCTCACTGCGGGACAGAAAAATGAAAAACTGTTTTTT.

The V and J genes are TRBV28 and TRBJ2-7, with 7 bases matching TRBD1. This CDR3 is 14 amino acids long. Germline V gene data show CDR1 as MDHEN and CDR2 as SYDVKM. The V gene end was trimmed by 7 bases and the J gene end by 0 bases; junction bases not matched to a gene: 6. CDR3 DNA sequence: TGTGCCAGCACCCGGACAGGTGACTCCTACGAGCAGTACTTC. Residues: CASTRTGDSYEQYF.

A single count supports this clone. This rearrangement joins TRBV11-2 to TRBJ2-5; D gene uncertain. Germline V gives CDR1 SGHAT, CDR2 FQNNGV. The CDR3 has 14 residues. With 8 bases removed from V and 2 bases from J, the gap between germline ends came to 15 bases. This chain's CDR3 is CASRPQNNQETQYF. For the CDR3, the DNA is TGTGCCAGCCGCCCACAGAATAATCAAGAGACCCAGTACTTC.

The chain links TRBV6-6 to TRBJ2-3; 8 bases match TRBD1. V lost 6 bases, J lost 3 bases, and 5 bases stayed unmatched. The V gene's germline CDR1 is MNHNY and CDR2 SVGAGI (reference sequence). The length of the CDR3 is 14 residues. The CDR3 bases are TGTGCCAGCAGCCCTGGACAGGGTACAGATACGCAGTATTTT. Its translation: CASSPGQGTDTQYF.

The chain recombines TRBV2 with TRBJ2-3; TRBD2 aligns across 10 bases. The V segment lost 5 bases and the J segment 5 bases; nucleotides outside the gene matches: 7. Germline V gene data show CDR1 as SNHLY and CDR2 as FYNNEI. The CDR3 contains 15 residues. The CDR3 region is CASSFTSGVGDTQYF. CDR3 bases: TGTGCCAGCAGTTTTACTAGCGGGGTAGGAGATACGCAGTATTTT.

This rearrangement joins TRBV21-1 to TRBJ2-3; no DNA check was done on the table's D call, TRBD1. TRBV21-1 is a listed pseudogene. This CDR3 is built from 17 residues. For the CDR3, the DNA is TGTGCCAGCAGCAAGTCATCAGTCGGGACAGTTGCAGATACGCAGTATTTT. Encoded protein: CASSKSSVGTVADTQYF.

The rearrangement uses TRBV4-3 and TRBJ2-2; 7 positions agree with TRBD1. CDR1 is LGHNA, CDR2 YSLEER, per germline. Unmatched junction bases numbered 8, after V lost 0 bases and J lost 1 base. CDR3 size: 18 residues. The CDR3 region has the DNA TGCGCCAGCAGCCAAGATCCGCCAAGGACAGGGAACACCGGGGAGCTGTTTTTT. As protein: CASSQDPPRTGNTGELFF.

This rearrangement joins TRBV5-1 to TRBJ2-1; possibly TRBD1 or TRBD2 for D (6 bases each). The CDR3 is 15 amino acids. The V gene's germline CDR1 is SGHRS and CDR2 YFSETQ. Trimming pared 1 base from V and 5 bases from J, leaving 13 bases between. The CDR3 nucleotides are TGCGCCAGCAGCTTGCCTTCGGGGGCGGACAATGAGCAGTTCTTC. Translation: CASSLPSGADNEQFF.

The chain is built from TRBV6-4 and TRBJ2-7, with unresolved D. The CDR3 consists of 13 residues. Germline V CDR1 and CDR2: MRHNA, SNTAGT. V shed 3 bases and J shed 5 bases, with 11 bases lying between them. The CDR3 region is CASSEISGDEQYF. The DNA of the CDR3 is TGTGCCAGCAGTGAGATCTCAGGTGACGAGCAGTACTTC.

The rearrangement links TRBV4-3 to TRBJ2-5; 7 bases fit TRBD1. Unmatched junction bases numbered 9, after V lost 4 bases and J lost 4 bases. Germline CDR1 is LGHNA and CDR2 is YSLEER. The CDR3 length is 15 residues. Here the CDR3 reads CASSPRTGWGETQYF. CDR3 DNA sequence: TGCGCCAGCAGCCCCCGGACAGGTTGGGGAGAGACCCAGTACTTC.

V is TRBV15 and J is TRBJ2-7, with TRBD2 matching 8 bases. Germline lookup yields CDR1 LNHNV and CDR2 YYDKDF (reference sequence). The CDR3 covers 17 residues. V dropped 0 bases and J dropped 6; count of bases not matched to a gene: 13. The CDR3 region has the DNA TGTGCCACCAGCAGAGACCTCCAGGAAGCGGGAGTTGGCGAGCAGTACTTC. Protein: CATSRDLQEAGVGEQYF. Combining the CDR3 with reference TRBV15 and TRBJ2-7 gives the whole variable domain DAMVIQNPRYQVTQFGKPVTLSCSQTLNHNVMYWYQQKSSQAPKLLFHYYDKDFNNEADTPDNFQSRRPNTSFCFLDIRSPGLGDTAMYLCATSRDLQEAGVGEQYFGPGTRLTVT.

The chain uses TRBV6-9 and TRBJ1-2; tentatively, D is TRBD1 (5 bases). Germline CDR1 and CDR2: MNHGY and SVAAGI. Trimming pared 0 bases from V and 2 bases from J, leaving 13 bases between. The CDR3 consists of 16 residues. Here the CDR3 reads CASSYSGTTSNYGYTF. DNA of the CDR3: TGTGCCAGCAGTTATTCTGGGACCACATCCAACTATGGCTACACCTTC.

To note about this clone: The junction departs from germline at one end; a sequencing error may be responsible. The V and J genes are TRBV28 and TRBJ2-2; the D call may be TRBD1 or TRBD2 (5 bases each). The CDR3 totals 14 residues. CDR1 is MDHEN, CDR2 SYDVKM, per germline. The CDR3 DNA follows: TGTGCCTGCAGAGGGGCGGCGAACACCGGGGAGCTGTTTTTT. Encoded protein: CACRGAANTGELFF.

This clone was seen a few times. The chain links TRBV28 to TRBJ2-7, with unresolved D. Germline V CDR1 and CDR2: MDHEN, SYDVKM. Trimming pared 5 bases from V and 3 bases from J, leaving 11 bases between. The CDR3 has 13 residues. In nucleotides, the CDR3 is TGTGCCAGCAGTCGTAATTCCCGCTACGAGCAGTACTTC. Its translation is CASSRNSRYEQYF.